The TCR beta chain under discussion was sequenced for a study of cytomegalovirus exposure and HLA in healthy donors (dated by TCRdb to the late 2010s). Concerning the study at large: According to an earlier analysis of several hundred of the donors, about 190 million T cells yielded 120 million or so unique TCR beta sequences and about 300 Gb of sequence data. The study combined high-throughput TCR immunosequencing, statistical association of individual TCRs with disease status, and machine learning to predict cytomegalovirus infection status. In addition to the first cohort of 650 to 750 subjects, a separate validation cohort of some 120 different subjects was used. The study used immunosequencing to profile the T cell repertoires of 666 subjects and linked those repertoires to cytomegalovirus serostatus. Every discovery cohort repertoire had been produced on one sequencing platform. To decide whether each TCR beta V gene segment behaved as functional or pseudogenic, an earlier analysis of over 500 of the donors relied on high-throughput TCR beta sequencing. Typing coverage differed by locus: A, B, C, DRB1 and DQB1 were typed in about 620-630 donors, DQA1 in roughly 510, DPA1 in approximately 600, and DPB1 in 450 to 490. HLA typing included class I and class II loci at four-digit resolution. To study patterns of TCR occurrence, a later analysis re-analyzed previously published TCR beta repertoires from around 700 donors and added high-resolution HLA genotyping. Of the approximately 400 genotyped donors, approximately 82% fell in the genetic ancestry cluster associated with self-reported Caucasian donors. The study was designed to test whether signatures of past pathogen exposure could be identified by cataloging public T cell receptors. Alongside the repertoire data, information on donor age, sex, ethnicity and CMV serostatus was compiled. In the later analysis, no new phenotypic data were used to find candidate immune exposures; instead, reliance was placed on TCR beta sequences and their occurrence across donors. On average, roughly 200,000 unique TCR beta nucleotide sequences were sequenced per donor among 398 genotyped donors of the cohort, with roughly 19% of those sequences being non-productive. An early release covering roughly 600 HLA-typed donors comprised approximately 290 gigabases of sequencing data and around 80 million unique TCR sequences. A later genetic analysis used genome-wide SNP genotypes for about 65% of the 666 donors, treating that subset as a discovery cohort. Roughly five DR-DQ haplotypes were handled as single units for association and clustering because linkage in the cohort was strong.

Library preparation was by the immunoSEQ multiplex PCR assay. A mixture of 60 forward primers for TCR Vbeta segments and 13 reverse primers for TCR Jbeta segments was used in the multiplex PCR. The CDR3 region of rearranged TCR beta genes was amplified from genomic DNA by a multiplex PCR assay. Amplified TCR beta libraries were sequenced as 87-base-pair reads on the Illumina HiSeq System. In the source study's methods: A later analysis tallied 75 million to 95 million unique TCR beta chains across the 660 or so repertoires, and around 10 million of those chains were shared by two or more donors. Raw reads were error-corrected and collapsed into unique sequences with a nearest-neighbor algorithm that merged closely related sequences to remove PCR and sequencing errors. To assign V, D and J gene segments, CDR3 sequences were aligned to IMGT reference sequences. For a sequence to be retained, a match of at least six nucleotides to both a V gene segment and a J gene segment was required. A rearrangement counted as productive if the CDR3 had no stop codons and remained in frame with V and J, and every other rearrangement counted as non-productive. CDR3 was defined by IMGT convention, running from the second conserved V-encoded cysteine to the conserved J-encoded phenylalanine. Sequences without an unambiguous match to a single V gene segment were excluded from the earlier analysis of a few hundred of the donors. An earlier analysis of 587 of the donors called V segments functional above 56.7% productive rearrangements and segregating when the between-donor standard deviation exceeded 5%. A statistical classification framework was built to diagnose cytomegalovirus status from the catalog of TCR beta chain sequences. A later analysis assigned V and J genes by comparing TCR nucleotide sequences with IMGT/GENE-DB human TR gene sequences. The TCRdist pipeline was used in a later analysis to assign CDR3 sequences and most-parsimonious VDJ recombination scenarios. In a later analysis, every TCR beta chain was defined by the combination of its CDR3 amino acid sequence and its V-gene family, and reads without a unique V-gene family were dropped. To address suspected cross-contamination and a sequencing artifact, a later analysis removed around 590 highly shared, low-generation-probability nucleotide sequences. In a later analysis, a clonal expansion index for each public chain was calculated from normalized within-repertoire ranks of inferred template counts. In a later analysis, generation probabilities were computed with a VDJ recombination model fitted to out-of-frame rearrangements, and the resulting probabilities were checked against IGoR. A later analysis scored TCR-TCR, TCR-HLA and TCR-CMV co-occurrence with hypergeometric tests, applying a repertoire-size bias correction to TCR pairs. In a later analysis, false discovery rates were estimated by permuting HLA or CMV assignments 20 times. In a later analysis, co-occurring TCRs were grouped using DBSCAN, with TCRdist sequence similarity added in when clustering inside HLA-allele-positive subsets. Co-occurrence clustering excluded repertoires with fewer than 30,000 or more than 120,000 public chains, plus five with anomalous nucleotide sharing. TCRdb retrieved this table from immuneACCESS and kept in-frame rearrangements only. Not all clones are present; in checked studies, unresolved V genes account for under half, and no reason is known for the remainder. D and trimming come from the DNA, and the V and J calls and clone size come from that table. Here the sample has 200,000 or so clones; roughly nine tenths occur a single time. The top ten clones comprise over 0.2% of the sample.

General study outcomes and caveats: A few of the identified cytomegalovirus-associated TCR beta chains were confirmed in vitro to be specific for cytomegalovirus antigens. Linkage disequilibrium might explain the correlated functional status among segregating V segments, but an unknown experimental factor could not be ruled out. A cluster of highly shared sequence variants was judged likely to represent a technical artifact of the sequencing pipeline. The only immune exposure information available for the cohort was CMV serostatus. A later analysis found that TCR association rates varied across HLA loci, with DRB1 alleles showing the most associated TCRs and HLA-C alleles the fewest. According to a later analysis, most CMV-associated TCR beta chains appeared to be HLA-restricted, and the HLA associations seemed to be driven largely by CMV exposure. In the study, around 160 TCR beta chains were listed as associated with cytomegalovirus. Some IMGT-functional V segments, including TRBV6-2 and TRBV6-3, could not be told apart with the 87-base-pair reads, so those segments were excluded. HLA typing was unavailable for some donors at each locus, so association tests used only the typed subset. In a later analysis, about 16,000 TCR beta sequences were associated with specific HLA alleles at a false discovery rate of 0.05. In a later genetic analysis, fewer N-insertions in productive TCRs were reported among donors in an Asian-associated ancestry cluster than the 666-donor mean. It was suggested by the authors that the approach could potentially be generalized to other disease states and immunological phenotypes. Over 15 rarely observed V segments, including chromosome 9 orphons, were excluded from the earlier analysis of approximately 600 of the donors because counts were too low. While some public TCRs were present in many individuals, most TCR sequences turned up only very rarely across donors. In an earlier analysis of roughly 560 of the donors, most TCR beta V segments were observed in productive rearrangements about 87% or about 30% of the time, broadly matching IMGT annotations. In both the original and validation cohorts, the classifier was reported to diagnose cytomegalovirus status with high specificity and sensitivity. A later analysis reported that several top co-occurrence clusters appeared linked to parvovirus B19, influenza, CMV and Epstein-Barr virus. Roughly uniform sequencing depth across donors was assumed in presence/absence analyses, although this assumption may not hold. Only TCR beta chains were sequenced in this cohort, and the absence of alpha or paired-chain data limited detectable features. Strong co-occurrence of HLA alleles, especially DR and DQ, made assigning TCR associations to individual alleles difficult. A further reported finding was that TCR beta sequences accurately predicted the HLA-A and HLA-B alleles for most subjects in the first cohort. An association between a missense DCLRE1C variant and V-gene and J-gene trimming of TCR beta chains was found in a later genetic analysis and replicated in an independent cohort. In a later analysis, HLA-associated TCR beta chains were found to be more clonally expanded and to have lower generation probabilities than equally common non-associated chains.

Relative to germline, V is missing 4 bases and J is missing 4 bases, with 10 bases of the junction outside any gene match. From cysteine to phenylalanine, the CDR3 is 16 amino acids long. Only the CDR3 region is kept as DNA, spanning 48 bases read in frame from base 1. CDR1 and CDR2 are drawn from the germline V gene (reference sequence): SEHNR, FQNEAQ. There are a few counts of this clone. The clone's antigen remains unknown. No much larger clonotype is one base removed from it; base qualities were not supplied. The cohort comprised some 680 healthy bone marrow donors. At the time of sampling, every cohort member was nominally healthy, though immune exposures that went unrecorded were likely present. The donor was CMV seronegative and belonged to the group of 350 or so seronegative cohort members. A peripheral blood sample was provided by each donor, and peripheral blood mononuclear cells were used for TCR beta sequencing. The Qiagen DNeasy Blood Extraction Kit was used to extract genomic DNA from the blood cell samples.

The sequence was obtained from a girl less than two years old in good health and CMV-seronegative. The receptor chain draws on TRBV7-9 and TRBJ2-5; 9 bases in the middle match TRBD2. Sequences were obtained from PBMCs. The DNA sequence is given as TGTGCCAGCAGCTCCACCGGTAGCGGGGGCCGAGAGACCCAGTACTTC. Translated, this is CASSSTGSGGRETQYF. Reference TRBV7-9 and TRBJ2-5 proteins supply the regions before and after the CDR3; the full variable domain is: DTGVSQNPRHKITKRGQNVTFRCDPISEHNRLYWYRQTLGQGPEFLTYFQNEAQLEKSRLLSDRFSAERPKGSFSTLEIQRTEQGDSAMYLCASSSTGSGGRETQYFGPGTRLLVL.